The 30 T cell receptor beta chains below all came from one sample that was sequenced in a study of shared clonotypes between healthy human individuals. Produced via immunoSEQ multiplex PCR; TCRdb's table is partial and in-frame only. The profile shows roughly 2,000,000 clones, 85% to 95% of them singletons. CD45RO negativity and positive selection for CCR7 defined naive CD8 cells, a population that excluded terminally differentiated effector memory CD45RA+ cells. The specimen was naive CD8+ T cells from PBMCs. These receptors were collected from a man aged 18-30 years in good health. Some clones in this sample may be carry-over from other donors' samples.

The CDR3 loop reads CASSFSGLDGYTF. CDR3 sequence (DNA): TGTGCCAGCAGTTTTTCGGGGTTGGATGGCTACACCTTC. V and J are TRBV27 and TRBJ1-2; D gene ambiguous. Trimming removed 3 bases from V and 6 bases from J, with 11 bases in between. Germline CDR1 and CDR2: MNHEY and SMNVEV (reference sequence). The CDR3 spans 13 residues.

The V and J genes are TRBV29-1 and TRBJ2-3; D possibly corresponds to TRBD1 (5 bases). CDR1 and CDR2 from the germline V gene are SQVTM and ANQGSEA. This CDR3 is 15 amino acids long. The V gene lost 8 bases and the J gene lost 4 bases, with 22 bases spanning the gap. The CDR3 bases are TGCAGCTCGGAAAAAGCAGACAGCCCGGCAGATACGCAGTATTTT. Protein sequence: CSSEKADSPADTQYF.

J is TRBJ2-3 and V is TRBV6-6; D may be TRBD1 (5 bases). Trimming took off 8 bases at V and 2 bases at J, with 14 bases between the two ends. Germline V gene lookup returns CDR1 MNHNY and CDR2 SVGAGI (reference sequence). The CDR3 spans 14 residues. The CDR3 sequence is CASFMGPPTDTQYF. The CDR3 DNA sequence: TGTGCCAGCTTTATGGGGCCACCCACAGATACGCAGTATTTT.

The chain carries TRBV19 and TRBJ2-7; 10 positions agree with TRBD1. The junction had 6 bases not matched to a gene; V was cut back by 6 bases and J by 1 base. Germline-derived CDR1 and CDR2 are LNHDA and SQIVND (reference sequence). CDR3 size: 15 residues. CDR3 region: CASSAGQGVSYEQYF. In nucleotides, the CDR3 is TGTGCCAGTAGCGCCGGACAGGGGGTATCCTACGAGCAGTACTTC.

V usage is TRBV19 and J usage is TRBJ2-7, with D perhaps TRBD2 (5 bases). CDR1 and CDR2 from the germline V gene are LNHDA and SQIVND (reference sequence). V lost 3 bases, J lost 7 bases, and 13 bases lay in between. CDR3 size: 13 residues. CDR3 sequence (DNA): TGTGCCAGTAGTATTGCTCACCGGAGGGAGCAGTACTTC. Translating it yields CASSIAHRREQYF.

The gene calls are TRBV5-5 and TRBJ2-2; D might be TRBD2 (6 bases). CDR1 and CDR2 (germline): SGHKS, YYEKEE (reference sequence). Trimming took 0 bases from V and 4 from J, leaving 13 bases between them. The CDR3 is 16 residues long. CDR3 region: CASSLAGGFGTGELFF. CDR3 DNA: TGTGCCAGCAGCTTGGCTGGAGGGTTTGGCACCGGGGAGCTGTTTTTT.

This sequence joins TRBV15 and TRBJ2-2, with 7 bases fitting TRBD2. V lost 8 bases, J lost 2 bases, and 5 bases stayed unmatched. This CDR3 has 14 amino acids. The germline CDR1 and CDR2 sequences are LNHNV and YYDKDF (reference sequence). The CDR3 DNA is TGTGCCACCGGGGAGGGGCGAAACACCGGGGAGCTGTTTTTT. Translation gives CATGEGRNTGELFF.

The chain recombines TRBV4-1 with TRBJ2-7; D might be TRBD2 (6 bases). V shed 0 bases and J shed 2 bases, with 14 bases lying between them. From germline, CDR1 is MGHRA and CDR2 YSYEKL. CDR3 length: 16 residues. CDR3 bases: TGCGCCAGCAGCCAAGATTGGGCTAGCGAAACCTACGAGCAGTACTTC. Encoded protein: CASSQDWASETYEQYF.

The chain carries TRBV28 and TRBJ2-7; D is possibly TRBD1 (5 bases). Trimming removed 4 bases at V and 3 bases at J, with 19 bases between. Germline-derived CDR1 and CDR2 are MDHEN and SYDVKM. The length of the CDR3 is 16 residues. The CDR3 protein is CASSYHDQTAFYEQYF. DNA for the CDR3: TGTGCCAGCAGTTATCATGATCAGACAGCGTTCTACGAGCAGTACTTC.

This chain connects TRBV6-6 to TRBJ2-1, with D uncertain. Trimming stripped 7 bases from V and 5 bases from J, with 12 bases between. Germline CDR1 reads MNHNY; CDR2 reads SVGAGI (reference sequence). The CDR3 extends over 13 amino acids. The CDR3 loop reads CASTFNADNEQFF. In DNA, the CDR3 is TGTGCCAGCACCTTCAATGCCGACAATGAGCAGTTCTTC.

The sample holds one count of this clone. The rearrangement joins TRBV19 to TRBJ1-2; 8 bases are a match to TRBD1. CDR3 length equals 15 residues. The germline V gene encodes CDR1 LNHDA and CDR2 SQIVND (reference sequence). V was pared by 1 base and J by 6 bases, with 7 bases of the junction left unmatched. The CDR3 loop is CASSIASGGWDGYTF. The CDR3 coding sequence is TGTGCCAGTAGTATAGCCTCAGGGGGCTGGGATGGCTACACCTTC.

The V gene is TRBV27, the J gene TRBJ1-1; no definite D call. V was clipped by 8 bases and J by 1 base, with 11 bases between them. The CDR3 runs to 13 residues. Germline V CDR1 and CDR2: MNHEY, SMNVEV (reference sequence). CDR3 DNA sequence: TGTGCCAGCGGATGGACGACGAACACTGAAGCTTTCTTT. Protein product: CASGWTTNTEAFF.

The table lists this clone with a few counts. In DNA form, the CDR3 reads TGTGCCAGTAGTATAGACGCAGGCCCGAACACTGAAGCTTTCTTT. It specifies CASSIDAGPNTEAFF. This sequence joins TRBV19 and TRBJ1-1; D is unclear. The CDR3 covers 15 residues. The V end was cut by 0 bases, the J end by 1 base, with 9 bases between. CDR1 and CDR2 from the germline V gene are LNHDA and SQIVND (reference sequence).

The CDR3 is CASSLRLAEAYEQYF. The CDR3 DNA sequence: TGTGCCAGCAGTTTACGACTAGCGGAAGCCTACGAGCAGTACTTC. The chain is built from TRBV28 and TRBJ2-7; 9 nucleotides align to TRBD2. The CDR3 is 15 amino acids. J was trimmed by 2 bases and V by 2 bases; bases with no gene match: 4. The germline gives CDR1 MDHEN, CDR2 SYDVKM.

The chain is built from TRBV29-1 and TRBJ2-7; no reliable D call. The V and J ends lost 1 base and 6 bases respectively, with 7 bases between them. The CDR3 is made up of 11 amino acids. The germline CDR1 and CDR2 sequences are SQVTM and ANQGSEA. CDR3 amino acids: CSVEGASEQYF. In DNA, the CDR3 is TGCAGCGTTGAAGGGGCGAGCGAGCAGTACTTC.

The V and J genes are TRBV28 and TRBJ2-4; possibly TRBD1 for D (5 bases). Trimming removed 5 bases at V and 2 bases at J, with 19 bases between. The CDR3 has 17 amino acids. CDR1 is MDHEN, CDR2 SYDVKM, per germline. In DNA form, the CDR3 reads TGTGCCAGCAGTATTGGGGCAGGGTGGATGTCCAAAAACATTCAGTACTTC. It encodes CASSIGAGWMSKNIQYF.

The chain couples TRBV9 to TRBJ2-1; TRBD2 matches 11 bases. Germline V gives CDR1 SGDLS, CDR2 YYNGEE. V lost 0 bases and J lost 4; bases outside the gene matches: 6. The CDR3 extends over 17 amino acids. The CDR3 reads CASSVGTSGRRYNEQFF. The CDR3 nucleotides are TGTGCCAGCAGCGTAGGAACTAGCGGGAGACGTTACAATGAGCAGTTCTTC.

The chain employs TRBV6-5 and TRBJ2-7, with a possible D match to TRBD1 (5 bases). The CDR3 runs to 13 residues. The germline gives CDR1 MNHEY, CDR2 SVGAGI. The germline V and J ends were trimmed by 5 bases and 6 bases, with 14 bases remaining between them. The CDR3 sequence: CASSLRQWSEQYF. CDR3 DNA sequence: TGTGCCAGCAGTCTCCGACAGTGGAGCGAGCAGTACTTC.

For the CDR3, the DNA is TGCGCCAGCAGCCGGTCAAGGGAAGCTACCTATGGCTACACCTTC. Its translation: CASSRSREATYGYTF. This sequence joins TRBV5-1 and TRBJ1-2; unclear D gene. The CDR3 has 15 residues. The V gene's germline CDR1 is SGHRS and CDR2 YFSETQ. V lost 4 bases and J lost 4, with 17 bases in between.

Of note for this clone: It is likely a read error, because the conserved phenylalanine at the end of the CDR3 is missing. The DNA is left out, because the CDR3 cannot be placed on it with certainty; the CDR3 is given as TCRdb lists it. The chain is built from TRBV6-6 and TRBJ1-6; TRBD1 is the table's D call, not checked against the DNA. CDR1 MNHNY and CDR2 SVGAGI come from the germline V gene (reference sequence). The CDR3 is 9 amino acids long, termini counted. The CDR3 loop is CASSNQGGS.

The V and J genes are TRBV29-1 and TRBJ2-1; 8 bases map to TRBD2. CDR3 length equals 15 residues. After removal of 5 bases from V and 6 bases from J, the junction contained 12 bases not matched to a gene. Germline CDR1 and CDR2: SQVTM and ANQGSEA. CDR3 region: CSVLRIAGGGNEQFF. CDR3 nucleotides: TGCAGCGTTCTCAGGATCGCGGGAGGAGGCAATGAGCAGTTCTTC.

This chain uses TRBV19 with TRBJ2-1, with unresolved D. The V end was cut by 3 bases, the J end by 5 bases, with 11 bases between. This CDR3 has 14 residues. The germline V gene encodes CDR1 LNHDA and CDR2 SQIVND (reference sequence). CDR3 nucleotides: TGTGCCAGTAGTATCCTAAGTGAAGACAATGAGCAGTTCTTC. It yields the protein CASSILSEDNEQFF.

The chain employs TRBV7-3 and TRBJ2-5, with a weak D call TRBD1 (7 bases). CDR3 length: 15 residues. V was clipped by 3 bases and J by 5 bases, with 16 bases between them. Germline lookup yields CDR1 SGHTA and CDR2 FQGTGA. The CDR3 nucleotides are TGTGCCAGCAGCTTCCTAGGAGGGGGCATCGAGACCCAGTACTTC. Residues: CASSFLGGGIETQYF.

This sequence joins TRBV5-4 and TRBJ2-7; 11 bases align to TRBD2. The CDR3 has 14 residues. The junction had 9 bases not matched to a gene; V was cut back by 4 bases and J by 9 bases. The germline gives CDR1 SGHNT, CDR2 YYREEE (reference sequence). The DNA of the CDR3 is TGTGCCAGCAGCCCCGGACTAGCGGGCGGCGTGCAGTACTTC. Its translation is CASSPGLAGGVQYF.

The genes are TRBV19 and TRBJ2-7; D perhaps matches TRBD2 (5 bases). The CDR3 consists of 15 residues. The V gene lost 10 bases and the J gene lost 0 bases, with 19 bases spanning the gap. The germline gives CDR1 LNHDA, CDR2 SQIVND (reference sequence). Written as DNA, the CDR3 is TGTGCCACTAAGTATAAGCGGTCCAGCTCCTACGAGCAGTACTTC. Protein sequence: CATKYKRSSSYEQYF.

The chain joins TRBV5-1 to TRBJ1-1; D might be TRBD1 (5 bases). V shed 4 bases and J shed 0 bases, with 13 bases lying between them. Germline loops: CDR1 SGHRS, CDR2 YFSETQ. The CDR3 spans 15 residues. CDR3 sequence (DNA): TGCGCCAGCAGCACAGCCAGGGAGTTGAACACTGAAGCTTTCTTT. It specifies CASSTARELNTEAFF.

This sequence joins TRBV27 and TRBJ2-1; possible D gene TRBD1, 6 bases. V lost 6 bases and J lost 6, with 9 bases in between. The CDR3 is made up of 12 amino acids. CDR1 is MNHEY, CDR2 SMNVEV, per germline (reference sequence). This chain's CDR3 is CASSQGFNEQFF. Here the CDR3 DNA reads TGTGCCAGCAGCCAGGGGTTCAATGAGCAGTTCTTC.

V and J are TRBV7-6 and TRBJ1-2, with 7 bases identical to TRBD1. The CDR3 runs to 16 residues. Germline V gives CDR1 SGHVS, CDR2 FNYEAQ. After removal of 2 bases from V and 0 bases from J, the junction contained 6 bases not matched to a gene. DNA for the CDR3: TGTGCCAGCAGCTTAACAGGGGAGTGGGCTAACTATGGCTACACCTTC. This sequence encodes CASSLTGEWANYGYTF. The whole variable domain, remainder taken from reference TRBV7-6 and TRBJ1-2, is GAGVSQSPRYKVTKRGQDVALRCDPISGHVSLYWYRQALGQGPEFLTYFNYEAQQDKSGLPNDRFSAERPEGSISTLTIQRTEQRDSAMYRCASSLTGEWANYGYTFGSGTRLTVV.

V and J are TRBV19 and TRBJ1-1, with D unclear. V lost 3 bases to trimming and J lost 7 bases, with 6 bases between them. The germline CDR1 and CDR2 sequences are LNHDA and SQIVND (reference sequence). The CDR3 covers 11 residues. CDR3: CASSIPGEAFF. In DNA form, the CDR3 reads TGTGCCAGTAGTATTCCTGGTGAAGCTTTCTTT.

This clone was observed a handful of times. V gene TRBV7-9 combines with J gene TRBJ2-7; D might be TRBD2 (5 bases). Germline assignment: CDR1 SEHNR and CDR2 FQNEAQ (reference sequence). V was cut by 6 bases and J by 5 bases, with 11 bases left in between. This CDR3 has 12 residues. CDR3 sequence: CASRGNGNEQYF. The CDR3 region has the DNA TGTGCCAGCAGAGGTAACGGGAACGAGCAGTACTTC.